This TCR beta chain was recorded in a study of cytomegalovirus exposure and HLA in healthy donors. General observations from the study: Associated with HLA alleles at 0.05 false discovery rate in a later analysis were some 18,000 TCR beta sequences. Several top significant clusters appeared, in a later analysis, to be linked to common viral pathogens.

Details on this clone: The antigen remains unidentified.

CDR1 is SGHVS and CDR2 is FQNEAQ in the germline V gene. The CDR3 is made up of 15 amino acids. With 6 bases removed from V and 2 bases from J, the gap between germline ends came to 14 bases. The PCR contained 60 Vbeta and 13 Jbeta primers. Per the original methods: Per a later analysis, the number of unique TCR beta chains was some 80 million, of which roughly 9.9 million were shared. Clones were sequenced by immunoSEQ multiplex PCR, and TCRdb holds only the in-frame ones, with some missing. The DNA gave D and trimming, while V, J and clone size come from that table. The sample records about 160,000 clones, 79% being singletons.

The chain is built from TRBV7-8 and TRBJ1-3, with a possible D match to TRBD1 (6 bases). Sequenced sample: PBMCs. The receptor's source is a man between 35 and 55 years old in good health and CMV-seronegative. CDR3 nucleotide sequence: TGTGCCAGCAGTCCCCCGGGGGGGCCTGGAAACACCATATATTTT. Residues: CASSPPGGPGNTIYF.